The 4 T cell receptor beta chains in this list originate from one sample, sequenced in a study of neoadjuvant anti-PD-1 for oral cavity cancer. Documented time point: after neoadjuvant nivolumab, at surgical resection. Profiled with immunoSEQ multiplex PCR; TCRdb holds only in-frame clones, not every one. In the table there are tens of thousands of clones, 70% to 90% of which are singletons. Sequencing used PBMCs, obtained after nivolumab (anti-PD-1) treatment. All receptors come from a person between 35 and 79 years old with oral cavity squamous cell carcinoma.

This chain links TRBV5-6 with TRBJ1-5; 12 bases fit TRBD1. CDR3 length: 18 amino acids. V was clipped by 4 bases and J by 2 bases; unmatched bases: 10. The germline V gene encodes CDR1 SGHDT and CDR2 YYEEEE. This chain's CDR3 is CASSGGTGGAGGNQPQHF. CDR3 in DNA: TGTGCCAGCAGCGGAGGGACAGGGGGCGCAGGTGGCAATCAGCCCCAGCATTTT.

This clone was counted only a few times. CDR3 loop: CASSPQLAGNYEQYF. Written as DNA, the CDR3 is TGTGCCAGTAGTCCCCAGCTAGCGGGTAACTACGAGCAGTACTTC. The chain uses TRBV19 and TRBJ2-7; the match to TRBD2 covers 8 bases. CDR1 and CDR2 from the germline V gene are LNHDA and SQIVND (reference sequence). CDR3 length: 15 residues. Trimming removed 5 bases from V and 3 bases from J; junction bases left unmatched: 9.

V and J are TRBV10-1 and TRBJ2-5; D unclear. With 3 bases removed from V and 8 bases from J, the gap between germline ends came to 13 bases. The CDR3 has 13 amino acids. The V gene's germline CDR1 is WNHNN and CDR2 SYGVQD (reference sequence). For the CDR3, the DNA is TGCGCCAGCAGTGACGGCCCCTGGGAAACCCAGTACTTC. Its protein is CASSDGPWETQYF.

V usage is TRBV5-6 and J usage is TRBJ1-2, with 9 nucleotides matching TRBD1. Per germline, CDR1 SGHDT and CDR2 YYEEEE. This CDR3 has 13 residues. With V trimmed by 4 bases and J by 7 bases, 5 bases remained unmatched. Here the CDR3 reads CASSEDRGPGYTF. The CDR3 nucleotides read TGTGCCAGCAGCGAGGACAGGGGTCCTGGCTACACCTTC. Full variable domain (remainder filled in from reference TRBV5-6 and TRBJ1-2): DAGVTQSPTHLIKTRGQQVTLRCSPKSGHDTVSWYQQALGQGPQFIFQYYEEEERQRGNFPDRFSGHQFPNYSSELNVNALLLGDSALYLCASSEDRGPGYTFGSGTRLTVV.